The T cell receptor beta chain under discussion was sequenced for a study of T cells in Graves' hyperthyroidism and ophthalmopathy. Germline V gene data show CDR1 as DFQATT and CDR2 as SNEGSKA (reference sequence). This CDR3 is built from 14 residues. Trimming removed 0 bases from V and 8 bases from J, with 16 bases in between. The source material, RNA transcripts, was used to amplify TCR beta CDR3 regions. First-round RT-PCR targeting the TCR CDR3 was performed with the HTBI primer set. A single record per CDR3 protein comes from TCRdb applying MiXCR to the multiplex PCR reads. This sample has 500,000 to 600,000 distinct CDR3 sequences, with over 15% found just once. The sample holds a few counts of this clonotype. It was uncontrolled infection, other autoimmune disease, pregnancy or lactation that excluded patients. It was 8.5 to 10 ml of fresh peripheral blood that supplied the PBMCs.

This receptor was identified in a woman aged 18-29 years with Graves' hyperthyroidism. The specimen was blood. The rearrangement joins TRBV20-1 to TRBJ1-2; D gene ambiguous. The DNA of the CDR3 is TGCAGTGCTAGAGATCTGGGCCAGCTTCAGGGCTACACCTTC. This translates into CSARDLGQLQGYTF.